These 7 T cell receptor beta chains were sequenced from one sample in a study of cytomegalovirus exposure and HLA in healthy donors. TCRdb's table, derived via immunoSEQ multiplex PCR, lists solely in-frame clones and lacks some. The sample consists of about 220,000 clones, around 88% of them appearing once. Sequenced material: PBMCs. The receptors shown here come from a woman between 18 and 29 years old in good health and CMV-seronegative.

This chain connects TRBV10-3 to TRBJ2-7; 7 bases line up with TRBD2. Germline CDR1 is ENHRY and CDR2 is SYGVKD. The CDR3 has 19 amino acids. V lost 0 bases to trimming and J lost 2 bases; unmatched junction nucleotides: 16. Here the CDR3 reads CAISESTSFIHPRPYEQYF. The CDR3 DNA reads TGTGCCATCAGTGAGTCGACTAGCTTTATTCACCCAAGACCCTACGAGCAGTACTTC.

The rearrangement links TRBV7-2 to TRBJ2-1; a possible D gene is TRBD1 (6 bases). Germline CDR1 SGHTA, CDR2 FQGNSA. V was cut by 9 bases and J by 0 bases, with 15 bases left in between. The CDR3 is made up of 15 amino acids. CDR3 in amino acids: CASVLGGSSYNEQFF. Written as DNA, the CDR3 is TGTGCCAGTGTTCTAGGGGGAAGCTCCTACAATGAGCAGTTCTTC.

This chain joins TRBV7-8 and TRBJ2-2, with 9 positions matching TRBD1. The CDR3 loop spans 15 amino acids. J was trimmed by 4 bases and V by 4 bases; bases with no gene match: 4. Germline V gene data show CDR1 as SGHVS and CDR2 as FQNEAQ. The CDR3 region has the DNA TGTGCCAGCAGCTGGACAGGGGCAGGCACCGGGGAGCTGTTTTTT. Its translation: CASSWTGAGTGELFF.

J is TRBJ2-7 and V is TRBV27; the match to TRBD2 covers 7 bases. Germline assignment: CDR1 MNHEY and CDR2 SMNVEV (reference sequence). V trimming: 6 bases; J trimming: 7 bases; junction bases outside the gene matches: 6. The CDR3 length is 12 residues. As DNA, the CDR3 is TGTGCCAGCAGAGGGACTATCTGGGAGCAGTACTTC. Its translation: CASRGTIWEQYF.

This chain uses TRBV2 with TRBJ2-1; D is possibly TRBD2 (5 bases). This CDR3 spans 10 amino acids. Germline V CDR1 and CDR2: SNHLY, FYNNEI. The V and J ends lost 8 bases and 7 bases respectively, with 6 bases between them. This chain's CDR3 is CASGRNEQFF. The CDR3 DNA reads TGTGCCAGCGGGAGAAATGAGCAGTTCTTC.

The chain is built from TRBV7-8 and TRBJ2-7; tentative D call: TRBD2 (6 bases). The CDR3 totals 14 residues. Germline-derived CDR1 and CDR2 are SGHVS and FQNEAQ. V lost 2 bases and J 6 bases, leaving 14 bases between the germline ends. As DNA, the CDR3 is TGTGCCAGCAGCTTAATCCGGAGGGGTGGCGAGCAGTACTTC. Translating it yields CASSLIRRGGEQYF. Full variable domain (missing parts from reference TRBV7-8 and TRBJ2-7): GAGVSQSPRYKVAKRGQDVALRCDPISGHVSLFWYQQALGQGPEFLTYFQNEAQLDKSGLPSDRFFAERPEGSVSTLKIQRTQQEDSAVYLCASSLIRRGGEQYFGPGTRLTVT.

V is TRBV30 and J is TRBJ2-7; 14 positions agree with TRBD2. J lost 5 bases, V lost 5 bases, and 8 bases had no gene match. Germline CDR1 and CDR2: GTSNPN and SVGIG (reference sequence). The CDR3 spans 15 residues. The CDR3 DNA is TGTGCCTGGGCGGGACTAGCGGGAGTAGTCAACGAGCAGTACTTC. This codes for CAWAGLAGVVNEQYF.